These T cell receptor beta chains were read from a single sample in a study of radiotherapy plus CTLA-4 blockade in lung cancer. This table comes from immunoSEQ multiplex PCR, and its TCRdb copy is limited to in-frame clones, with some not included. The table has approximately 40,000 clones, just under 75% seen once. Source: peripheral blood, taken from a patient treated with radiotherapy plus ipilimumab. The receptors here all came from a human donor with non-small cell lung cancer who had stable disease on radiotherapy plus ipilimumab. CDR3s include the opening cysteine and the closing phenylalanine or tryptophan. The order of the fields is clone size, V gene, J gene, D gene, CDR3 protein, CDR3 DNA. A D gene is named only where the DNA matches it firmly. Rows may omit the clone size; those that give it use once, few, many or a size class.

clone size: once
V gene: TRBV19
J gene: TRBJ2-2
D gene: -
CDR3 protein: CASSMSVGGQGTGELFF
CDR3 DNA: TGTGCCAGTAGTATGTCCGTCGGGGGGCAGGGCACCGGGGAGCTGTTTTTT

clone size: -
V gene: TRBV4-1
J gene: TRBJ2-1
D gene: -
CDR3 protein: CASSQVDSLYNEQFF
CDR3 DNA: TGCGCCAGCAGCCAAGTGGACAGTTTGTACAATGAGCAGTTCTTC

clone size: once
V gene: TRBV12-5
J gene: TRBJ2-2
D gene: TRBD1
CDR3 protein: CASGPGTGRRISGTGELFF
CDR3 DNA: TGTGCTAGTGGACCCGGGACAGGGCGTAGGATTTCGGGAACCGGGGAGCTGTTTTTT

clone size: few
V gene: TRBV30
J gene: TRBJ1-4
D gene: -
CDR3 protein: CAQSRVGANEKLFF
CDR3 DNA: TGTGCCCAATCGAGGGTTGGGGCTAATGAAAAACTGTTTTTT

clone size: -
V gene: TRBV5-4
J gene: TRBJ2-1
D gene: TRBD1
CDR3 protein: CASSLRDSYNEQFF
CDR3 DNA: TGTGCCAGCAGCTTGCGGGACAGTTACAATGAGCAGTTCTTC

clone size: once
V gene: TRBV5-6
J gene: TRBJ2-1
D gene: TRBD2
CDR3 protein: CASSLAVKAGNEQFF
CDR3 DNA: TGTGCCAGCAGCTTGGCCGTCAAAGCGGGGAATGAGCAGTTCTTC

clone size: -
V gene: TRBV7-7
J gene: TRBJ2-2
D gene: -
CDR3 protein: CASRRNRQTGELFF
CDR3 DNA: TGTGCCAGCAGACGGAACAGACAGACCGGGGAGCTGTTTTTT

clone size: once
V gene: TRBV9
J gene: TRBJ2-3
D gene: TRBD1
CDR3 protein: CASSVTGARADTQYF
CDR3 DNA: TGTGCCAGCAGCGTCACAGGGGCAAGAGCAGATACGCAGTATTTT

clone size: few
V gene: TRBV25-1
J gene: TRBJ1-2
D gene: TRBD1
CDR3 protein: CASSGQGLNYGYTF
CDR3 DNA: TGTGCCAGCAGTGGACAGGGTTTGAACTATGGCTACACCTTC

clone size: few
V gene: TRBV30
J gene: TRBJ2-5
D gene: TRBD2
CDR3 protein: CAWSVGGAGVETQYF
CDR3 DNA: TGTGCCTGGAGTGTTGGCGGGGCGGGGGTAGAGACCCAGTACTTC

clone size: -
V gene: TRBV7-9
J gene: TRBJ2-2
D gene: TRBD2
CDR3 protein: CASSLGLLAGGPGTGELFF
CDR3 DNA: TGTGCCAGCAGCTTAGGCTTGCTAGCGGGGGGGCCCGGCACCGGGGAGCTGTTTTTT

clone size: -
V gene: TRBV7-9
J gene: TRBJ1-6
D gene: -
CDR3 protein: CASSSGLRNSPLHF
CDR3 DNA: TGTGCCAGCAGCTCCGGACTCCGGAATTCACCCCTCCACTTT

clone size: -
V gene: TRBV19
J gene: TRBJ2-1
D gene: TRBD2
CDR3 protein: CASSIVGSGGRVEQFF
CDR3 DNA: TGTGCCAGTAGTATAGTGGGTAGCGGGGGTCGGGTTGAGCAGTTCTTC

clone size: -
V gene: TRBV11-2
J gene: TRBJ2-2
D gene: TRBD2
CDR3 protein: CASSSSGGYTGELFF
CDR3 DNA: TGTGCCAGCAGCTCCAGCGGGGGATACACCGGGGAGCTGTTTTTT

clone size: -
V gene: TRBV14
J gene: TRBJ1-1
D gene: -
CDR3 protein: CASSKEVWPNTEAFF
CDR3 DNA: TGTGCCAGCAGCAAAGAGGTGTGGCCCAACACTGAAGCTTTCTTT

clone size: few
V gene: TRBV4-1
J gene: TRBJ2-7
D gene: -
CDR3 protein: CASSQEAGKGYYEQYF
CDR3 DNA: TGCGCCAGCAGCCAAGAAGCAGGGAAAGGTTACTACGAGCAGTACTTC

clone size: few
V gene: TRBV10-1
J gene: TRBJ2-7
D gene: TRBD2
CDR3 protein: CASSESSSGGYEQYF
CDR3 DNA: TGCGCCAGCAGTGAGTCGTCTAGCGGTGGCTACGAGCAGTACTTC

clone size: -
V gene: TRBV7-2
J gene: TRBJ1-4
D gene: TRBD1
CDR3 protein: CASSFRDSREKLFF
CDR3 DNA: TGTGCCAGCAGCTTCCGGGACAGTCGCGAAAAACTGTTTTTT

clone size: -
V gene: TRBV19
J gene: TRBJ1-5
D gene: -
CDR3 protein: CASSATTHSNQPQHF
CDR3 DNA: TGTGCCAGTAGTGCAACTACCCATAGCAATCAGCCCCAGCATTTT

clone size: -
V gene: TRBV6-1
J gene: TRBJ2-3
D gene: TRBD2
CDR3 protein: CASSDGRTSGGRGQYF
CDR3 DNA: TGTGCCAGCAGTGATGGAAGGACTAGCGGGGGGCGGGGGCAGTATTTT

clone size: -
V gene: TRBV2
J gene: TRBJ2-2
D gene: -
CDR3 protein: CASSETTPNTGELFF
CDR3 DNA: TGTGCCAGCAGTGAGACGACACCGAACACCGGGGAGCTGTTTTTT

clone size: few
V gene: TRBV5-1
J gene: TRBJ1-1
D gene: -
CDR3 protein: CASSFGQGGGEAFF
CDR3 DNA: TGCGCCAGCAGCTTCGGCCAGGGCGGGGGTGAAGCTTTCTTT

clone size: -
V gene: TRBV5-6
J gene: TRBJ2-7
D gene: TRBD1
CDR3 protein: CASSTTGDSYEQYF
CDR3 DNA: TGTGCCAGCAGCACGACAGGGGATTCCTACGAGCAGTACTTC

clone size: -
V gene: TRBV15
J gene: TRBJ2-7
D gene: TRBD1
CDR3 protein: CATSRDRNPGTGFSEQYF
CDR3 DNA: TGTGCCACCAGCAGAGATCGGAACCCCGGGACAGGATTCTCCGAGCAGTACTTC

clone size: -
V gene: TRBV6-1
J gene: TRBJ2-3
D gene: TRBD2
CDR3 protein: CASSDQRGAPTYTDTQYF
CDR3 DNA: TGTGCCAGCAGTGATCAGCGGGGGGCCCCAACCTACACAGATACGCAGTATTTT

clone size: -
V gene: TRBV2
J gene: TRBJ2-7
D gene: TRBD2
CDR3 protein: CATGRGEYEQYF
CDR3 DNA: TGTGCCACCGGGAGGGGGGAATACGAGCAGTACTTC

clone size: -
V gene: TRBV5-1
J gene: TRBJ1-4
D gene: TRBD1
CDR3 protein: CASSLGGTENEKLFF
CDR3 DNA: TGCGCCAGCAGCTTGGGGGGGACAGAGAATGAAAAACTGTTTTTT

clone size: many
V gene: TRBV12-5
J gene: TRBJ2-2
D gene: -
CDR3 protein: CASGLVLSESGELFF
CDR3 DNA: TGTGCTAGTGGTTTGGTACTGTCGGAGTCCGGGGAGCTGTTTTTT

clone size: few
V gene: TRBV10-3
J gene: TRBJ2-3
D gene: TRBD2
CDR3 protein: CAISDSAGGPDTQYF
CDR3 DNA: TGTGCCATCAGTGATTCGGCGGGGGGGCCGGATACGCAGTATTTT

clone size: -
V gene: TRBV7-6
J gene: TRBJ1-1
D gene: -
CDR3 protein: CASKPWGDTEAFF
CDR3 DNA: TGTGCCAGCAAACCTTGGGGGGACACTGAAGCTTTCTTT

clone size: -
V gene: TRBV5-1
J gene: TRBJ2-5
D gene: -
CDR3 protein: CASSLVWGLGAEQQETQYF
CDR3 DNA: TGCGCCAGCAGCTTGGTGTGGGGGCTAGGTGCAGAGCAACAAGAGACCCAGTACTTC

clone size: once
V gene: TRBV7-9
J gene: TRBJ2-5
D gene: -
CDR3 protein: CASSSYSGAKQETQYF
CDR3 DNA: TGTGCCAGCAGCTCCTATAGCGGAGCAAAGCAAGAGACCCAGTACTTC

clone size: -
V gene: TRBV5-5
J gene: TRBJ2-2
D gene: TRBD2
CDR3 protein: CASSLVGLAGAGELFF
CDR3 DNA: TGTGCCAGCAGCTTGGTGGGACTAGCGGGGGCCGGGGAGCTGTTTTTT

clone size: -
V gene: TRBV2
J gene: TRBJ2-1
D gene: -
CDR3 protein: CASTGDNEQFF
CDR3 DNA: TGTGCCAGCACCGGGGACAATGAGCAGTTCTTC

clone size: -
V gene: TRBV10-1
J gene: TRBJ1-5
D gene: -
CDR3 protein: CAGIPAGEINQPQHF
CDR3 DNA: TGCGCCGGTATACCCGCCGGGGAGATCAATCAGCCCCAGCATTTT

clone size: -
V gene: TRBV5-4
J gene: TRBJ2-3
D gene: TRBD2
CDR3 protein: CASSPQGGGNTDTQYF
CDR3 DNA: TGTGCCAGCAGCCCGCAGGGCGGGGGGAACACAGATACGCAGTATTTT

clone size: -
V gene: TRBV30
J gene: TRBJ2-2
D gene: -
CDR3 protein: CAWSGGQSGELFF
CDR3 DNA: TGTGCCTGGAGTGGCGGACAGTCCGGGGAGCTGTTTTTT

clone size: -
V gene: TRBV4-1
J gene: TRBJ1-3
D gene: TRBD1
CDR3 protein: CASSHRQQGGNTIYF
CDR3 DNA: TGCGCCAGCAGCCACCGGCAACAGGGGGGAAACACCATATATTTT

clone size: -
V gene: TRBV27
J gene: TRBJ1-5
D gene: -
CDR3 protein: CASRLWGDPGYQPQHF
CDR3 DNA: TGTGCCAGCAGGTTGTGGGGGGACCCTGGGTATCAGCCCCAGCATTTT

clone size: -
V gene: TRBV6-5
J gene: TRBJ1-4
D gene: TRBD1
CDR3 protein: CASSTGQGRSEKLFF
CDR3 DNA: TGTGCCAGCAGTACTGGACAGGGGAGGAGTGAAAAACTGTTTTTT

clone size: few
V gene: TRBV30
J gene: TRBJ1-2
D gene: TRBD1
CDR3 protein: CAWRDSSFLNYGYTF
CDR3 DNA: TGTGCCTGGCGGGACAGTAGTTTTCTGAACTATGGCTACACCTTC

clone size: -
V gene: TRBV6-4
J gene: TRBJ2-3
D gene: -
CDR3 protein: CASSDSAGFSTDTQYF
CDR3 DNA: TGTGCCAGCAGTGACTCAGCAGGCTTCTCCACAGATACGCAGTATTTT

clone size: -
V gene: TRBV4-1
J gene: TRBJ1-6
D gene: TRBD1
CDR3 protein: CASRRMGQRSPLHF
CDR3 DNA: TGCGCCAGCAGACGGATGGGACAGCGTTCACCCCTCCACTTT

clone size: -
V gene: TRBV5-4
J gene: TRBJ2-1
D gene: -
CDR3 protein: CASSLGGSSSYNEQFF
CDR3 DNA: TGTGCCAGCAGCTTGGGGGGCTCAAGCTCCTACAATGAGCAGTTCTTC

clone size: -
V gene: TRBV19
J gene: TRBJ2-1
D gene: -
CDR3 protein: CASSLRWDFPNEQFF
CDR3 DNA: TGTGCCAGTAGTTTGCGTTGGGACTTCCCGAATGAGCAGTTCTTC

clone size: few
V gene: TRBV18
J gene: TRBJ2-4
D gene: -
CDR3 protein: CASSPGGSLLTKNIQYF
CDR3 DNA: TGTGCCAGCTCACCTGGCGGGTCACTGCTGACCAAAAACATTCAGTACTTC

clone size: -
V gene: TRBV9
J gene: TRBJ1-2
D gene: -
CDR3 protein: CASSVGGQRNYGYTF
CDR3 DNA: TGTGCCAGCAGCGTAGGCGGACAGCGAAACTATGGCTACACCTTC

clone size: few
V gene: TRBV7-9
J gene: TRBJ2-2
D gene: -
CDR3 protein: CASRLGEAGGELFF
CDR3 DNA: TGTGCCAGCAGGTTAGGGGAGGCCGGCGGGGAGCTGTTTTTT

clone size: -
V gene: TRBV11-2
J gene: TRBJ2-5
D gene: TRBD2
CDR3 protein: CASSLRLAGSRTQYF
CDR3 DNA: TGTGCCAGCAGCCTGAGACTAGCGGGGAGCAGGACCCAGTACTTC

clone size: -
V gene: TRBV25-1
J gene: TRBJ2-4
D gene: -
CDR3 protein: CASQGSGAKNIQYF
CDR3 DNA: TGTGCCAGTCAGGGCAGCGGGGCCAAAAACATTCAGTACTTC

clone size: few
V gene: TRBV5-1
J gene: TRBJ2-7
D gene: -
CDR3 protein: CASSFGRGSYEQYF
CDR3 DNA: TGCGCCAGCAGCTTTGGTAGGGGCTCCTACGAGCAGTACTTC

clone size: -
V gene: TRBV5-4
J gene: TRBJ2-7
D gene: -
CDR3 protein: CASSPGLRDQGEQYF
CDR3 DNA: TGTGCCAGCAGCCCGGGTCTTAGGGATCAGGGGGAGCAGTACTTC

clone size: -
V gene: TRBV5-6
J gene: TRBJ1-3
D gene: TRBD1
CDR3 protein: CASSPWDRDSGNTIYF
CDR3 DNA: TGTGCCAGCAGCCCGTGGGACAGGGATTCTGGAAACACCATATATTTT

clone size: -
V gene: TRBV29-1
J gene: TRBJ2-7
D gene: -
CDR3 protein: CGVGAETKYEQYF
CDR3 DNA: TGCGGGGTAGGGGCTGAAACCAAATACGAGCAGTACTTC

clone size: few
V gene: TRBV6-6
J gene: TRBJ1-6
D gene: -
CDR3 protein: CASTPGGYNSPLHF
CDR3 DNA: TGTGCCAGCACCCCGGGGGGCTATAATTCACCCCTCCACTTT